These 20 T cell receptor beta chains were all obtained from the same sample, sequenced in a study of regulatory T cells in long-lasting Graves disease. Indicated time point: newly diagnosed GD, antithyroid drugs for less than 3 months. From RNA extracted from PBMCs, the TCR library was made. To make TCR beta libraries, researchers used iRepertoire HTBI primers and Arm-PCR of CDR3 regions. MiXCR, run by TCRdb on the multiplex PCR reads, gives a single entry per CDR3 protein. The sample contains 400,000 to 650,000 distinct CDR3 sequences, approximately 16% of which appear only once. These data were also reused for a study on T cells in Graves' hyperthyroidism and ophthalmopathy.

The sample consisted of peripheral blood mononuclear cells (PBMCs), taken at new diagnosis, from a patient treated with antithyroid drugs. The origin of the receptors is a woman aged 35-65 years with Graves disease.

At least ten counts were recorded for this clonotype. The chain recombines TRBV9 with TRBJ2-3; no clear D. Germline V gene data show CDR1 as SGDLS and CDR2 as YYNGEE. V gave up 0 bases and J gave up 5 bases, with 19 bases separating them. This CDR3 region has 17 residues. The CDR3 sequence is CASSVAGALAPLDTQYF. The CDR3, as DNA: TGTGCCAGCAGCGTAGCCGGAGCATTGGCCCCACTAGATACGCAGTATTTT.

At least ten counts were recorded for this clonotype. V gene TRBV12-3 or TRBV12-4 combines with J gene TRBJ2-1; 7 bases line up with TRBD2. V dropped 5 bases and J dropped 6; count of bases not matched to a gene: 1. This CDR3 has 12 amino acids. The CDR3, as DNA: TGTGCCAGCAGTAGGACTAGCAATGAGCAGTTCTTC. Amino acid sequence: CASSRTSNEQFF.

Ten or more counts support this clonotype. This chain links TRBV7-6 with TRBJ2-5, with TRBD2 identical over 9 bases. Germline V gives CDR1 SGHVS, CDR2 FNYEAQ. The CDR3 sequence is 18 residues long. Germline trimming cut 0 bases from V and 2 bases from J; bases unmatched to any gene: 10. CDR3 nucleotides: TGTGCCAGCAGCTTAGCGAGGCTAGCGGGATTTCGACAAGAGACCCAGTACTTC. The encoded protein is CASSLARLAGFRQETQYF.

The chain uses TRBV20-1 and TRBJ1-5; 10 bases align to TRBD1. The CDR3 loop spans 15 amino acids. CDR1 is DFQATT and CDR2 is SNEGSKA in the germline V gene (reference sequence). Germline trimming cut 2 bases from V and 5 bases from J; bases unmatched to any gene: 6. CDR3 DNA: TGCAGTGCTAGAACCGGGACAGGGGTCTATCAGCCCCAGCATTTT. Its translation: CSARTGTGVYQPQHF.

This clonotype has more than one count but fewer than ten. The chain has TRBV6-1 and TRBJ2-1; 9 nucleotides agree with TRBD1. CDR3 length equals 14 residues. CDR1 is MNHNS and CDR2 is SASEGT in the germline V gene. After removal of 6 bases from V and 8 bases from J, the junction contained 8 bases not matched to a gene. In DNA, the CDR3 is TGTGCCAGCAGGGTCGGACAGGGGTATGATGAGCAGTTCTTC. Protein product: CASRVGQGYDEQFF.

There are many counts of this clonotype. V and J are TRBV11-3 and TRBJ2-3, with D unclear. V lost 1 base and J lost 2, with 10 bases in between. The CDR3 consists of 15 residues. Germline CDR1 reads SGHNT; CDR2 reads YENEEA. CDR3 residues: CASSLVTDHTDTQYF. The CDR3 DNA sequence: TGTGCCAGCAGCTTAGTTACCGACCACACAGATACGCAGTATTTT.

This clonotype was counted many times. The CDR3 DNA reads TGTGCCAGCAGTTCTCGGGGCTTCAGCACTGAAGCTTTCTTT. Its protein product is CASSSRGFSTEAFF. V usage is TRBV12-3 or TRBV12-4 and J usage is TRBJ1-1, with D possibly TRBD1 on 5 matching bases. This CDR3 has 14 residues. The ends were cut back, 4 bases at V and 4 bases at J, with 13 bases in the middle.

The chain combines TRBV10-1 with TRBJ2-7, with 10 bases identical to TRBD2. Trimming cost V 8 bases and J 6 bases; bases outside gene matches: 7. Germline V lookup: CDR1 WNHNN, CDR2 SYGVQD (reference sequence). The CDR3 spans 13 residues. DNA of the CDR3: TGCGCCAGCTCGGGGACTAGCGTGGGCGAGCAGTACTTC. It yields the protein CASSGTSVGEQYF.

This clonotype was counted between two and nine times. The gene calls are TRBV29-1 and TRBJ1-1; D unclear. V lost 3 bases, J lost 3 bases, and 8 bases lay in between. CDR1 SQVTM and CDR2 ANQGSEA come from the germline V gene. This CDR3 contains 12 residues. DNA of the CDR3: TGCAGCGTTGACCCCCAGTACACTGAAGCTTTCTTT. Its protein product is CSVDPQYTEAFF.

This clonotype was detected many times. The V gene is TRBV3-1, the J gene TRBJ1-2; D possibly corresponds to TRBD1 (5 bases). V gave up 0 bases and J gave up 7 bases, with 9 bases separating them. Germline CDR1 reads LGHDT; CDR2 reads YNNKEL (reference sequence). The CDR3 contains 13 residues. Written as DNA, the CDR3 is TGTGCCAGCAGCCAAGACGGCAGGGTTGGCTACACCTTC. This gives the protein CASSQDGRVGYTF.

This clonotype was picked up many times. In DNA, the CDR3 is TGTGCCAGCAGCCCAGGGACTAGCGGGGGCGTACAGTACTTC. Translating it yields CASSPGTSGGVQYF. V is TRBV12-3 or TRBV12-4 and J is TRBJ2-7; 14 positions agree with TRBD2. The CDR3 totals 14 residues. The V and J ends lost 6 bases and 10 bases, in that order; junction bases with no gene match: 8.

This clonotype was counted ten times or more. The genes are TRBV7-6 and TRBJ1-1, with TRBD1 matching 11 bases. J gave up 7 bases and V 5 bases, and 3 bases lay outside the gene matches. The CDR3 extends over 13 amino acids. Germline V lookup: CDR1 SGHVS, CDR2 FNYEAQ. CDR3 nucleotide sequence: TGTGCCAGCAGCCGGGGACAGGGGGTTGAAGCTTTCTTT. This encodes CASSRGQGVEAFF.

This clonotype was recorded at least ten times. This chain uses TRBV3-1 with TRBJ2-5, with D unresolved. CDR3 length: 15 amino acids. V lost 1 base, J lost 1 base, and 10 bases lay in between. The germline V gene encodes CDR1 LGHDT and CDR2 YNNKEL (reference sequence). In nucleotides, the CDR3 is TGTGCCAGCAGCCAAGTCGGACGGAGCCAAGAGACCCAGTACTTC. Protein: CASSQVGRSQETQYF.

The chain has TRBV12-3 or TRBV12-4 and TRBJ2-2; no reliable D call. Trimming took off 6 bases at V and 1 base at J, with 12 bases between the two ends. CDR3 size: 15 residues. CDR3 in amino acids: CASSEYTKNTGELFF. The CDR3 DNA sequence: TGTGCCAGCAGCGAGTACACGAAGAACACCGGGGAGCTGTTTTTT.

This clonotype was counted many times. Germline and junction disagree at one end, which may indicate a read error. The chain joins TRBV5-1 to TRBJ2-5; unclear D gene. CDR1 is SGHRS and CDR2 is YFSETQ in the germline V gene. The CDR3 covers 13 residues. The CDR3 DNA reads as TGTGCCAGCAGCTTAGCAAGGGAAGAGACCCAGTACTTC. Residues: CASSLAREETQYF.

To note about this clonotype: This may be a read error, as it is one base from a much larger clone. This chain uses TRBV12-3 or TRBV12-4 with TRBJ2-1; 11 bases fit TRBD2. Unmatched junction bases numbered 6, after V lost 6 bases and J lost 8 bases. This CDR3 is 14 amino acids long. The CDR3 bases are TGTGCCAGCAGCGTTAGCGGGGGGGCTTATGAGCAGTTCTTC. This codes for CASSVSGGAYEQFF.

This clonotype showed up many times. The gene calls are TRBV11-3 and TRBJ2-2; D might be TRBD2 (6 bases). Per germline, CDR1 SGHNT and CDR2 YENEEA. The V end was cut by 5 bases, the J end by 4 bases, with 14 bases between. The CDR3 contains 15 residues. The CDR3 bases are TGTGCCAGCAGCCTCGGGACTTTAAGCACCGGGGAGCTGTTTTTT. Its protein is CASSLGTLSTGELFF.

This clonotype was recorded many times. The chain combines TRBV6-9 with TRBJ1-5; maybe TRBD1 (5 bases). The ends were cut back, 3 bases at V and 4 bases at J, with 13 bases in the middle. Germline V gene sequence: CDR1 MNHGY, CDR2 SVAAGI. This CDR3 spans 15 amino acids. The CDR3 region is CASSYIGVGNQPQHF. DNA of the CDR3: TGTGCCAGCAGTTACATAGGGGTTGGTAATCAGCCCCAGCATTTT.

In this sample, this clonotype turned up many times. This chain uses TRBV20-1 with TRBJ2-5; 8 bases are a match to TRBD1. CDR1 and CDR2 (germline): DFQATT, SNEGSKA (reference sequence). The J segment lost 3 bases and the V segment lost 6 bases, leaving 6 bases of the junction unmatched. The CDR3 totals 13 residues. The CDR3 sequence is CSARGQGKETQYF. The CDR3 nucleotides read TGCAGTGCCCGAGGACAGGGTAAAGAGACCCAGTACTTC.

The rearrangement uses TRBV27 and TRBJ2-1; D uncertain. CDR3 length equals 15 residues. CDR1 is MNHEY, CDR2 SMNVEV, per germline (reference sequence). V was cut by 3 bases and J by 6 bases, with 15 bases left in between. Written as DNA, the CDR3 is TGTGCCAGCAGTTTTCTGCCCCAGTGGGGCAATGAGCAGTTCTTC. Translated, it gives CASSFLPQWGNEQFF.